The T cell receptor beta chain described here comes from a study of CD8+CD57+ T cells in acquired aplastic anemia. As concerns this clonotype: This sequence may be a read error, since a much larger clone differs from it by one base.

Whoever was chosen for sequencing had shown CD8+CD57+ cell expansion by flow cytometry. The CDR3 totals 16 residues. It was genomic DNA that served as the template for profiling TCR beta VDJ and CDR3. MiXCR, applied by TCRdb to the reads, yields one record per CDR3 protein. The sample includes a few hundred thousand distinct CDR3 sequences, 50% to 65% of them seen just once. The chain employs TRBV12-3 or TRBV12-4 and TRBJ2-4, with D possibly TRBD1 on 5 matching bases. Sequences were obtained from sorted CD4+, CD8+, or CD8+CD57+ T cells (not recorded which) from PBMCs. The sequence was collected from a human donor with aplastic anemia. Written as DNA, the CDR3 is TGTGCCAGCACTCCGGCCCGACAGTTAGCCAAAGACATTCAGTACTTC. This codes for CASTPARQLAKDIQYF.